This T cell receptor (beta chain) was retrieved from a study of cytomegalovirus exposure and HLA in healthy donors. Study-level results: In an earlier analysis, productive rearrangement rates for most beta V segments clustered near 87% or 30%. In vitro testing confirmed a few CMV-associated chains as specific for CMV antigens.

Germline V CDR1 and CDR2: SGHRS, YFSETQ. This CDR3 spans 14 amino acids. Germline trimming cut 5 bases from V and 5 bases from J; bases unmatched to any gene: 4. PCR primers comprised 60 Vbeta and 13 Jbeta primers. Original data processing: An analysis performed later counted about 80 million unique TCR beta chains (around 10 million of them shared). Data came from immunoSEQ multiplex PCR; TCRdb stores just in-frame clones and leaves some out. V and J calls and clone size follow that table, whereas D and trimming were derived from the DNA. The data hold around 120,000 clones, with 65% to 75% observed a single time. Details on this clone: Antigen specificity is unknown. In the same sample, other DNA sequences code for this CDR3.

This TCR derives from a man aged 35-49 years in good health and CMV-seropositive. The sample taken for sequencing was PBMCs. The chain uses TRBV5-1 and TRBJ1-4; 9 positions agree with TRBD1. The CDR3 protein is CASSPGQGNEKLFF. The CDR3 coding sequence is TGCGCCAGCAGTCCCGGACAGGGGAATGAAAAACTGTTTTTT.